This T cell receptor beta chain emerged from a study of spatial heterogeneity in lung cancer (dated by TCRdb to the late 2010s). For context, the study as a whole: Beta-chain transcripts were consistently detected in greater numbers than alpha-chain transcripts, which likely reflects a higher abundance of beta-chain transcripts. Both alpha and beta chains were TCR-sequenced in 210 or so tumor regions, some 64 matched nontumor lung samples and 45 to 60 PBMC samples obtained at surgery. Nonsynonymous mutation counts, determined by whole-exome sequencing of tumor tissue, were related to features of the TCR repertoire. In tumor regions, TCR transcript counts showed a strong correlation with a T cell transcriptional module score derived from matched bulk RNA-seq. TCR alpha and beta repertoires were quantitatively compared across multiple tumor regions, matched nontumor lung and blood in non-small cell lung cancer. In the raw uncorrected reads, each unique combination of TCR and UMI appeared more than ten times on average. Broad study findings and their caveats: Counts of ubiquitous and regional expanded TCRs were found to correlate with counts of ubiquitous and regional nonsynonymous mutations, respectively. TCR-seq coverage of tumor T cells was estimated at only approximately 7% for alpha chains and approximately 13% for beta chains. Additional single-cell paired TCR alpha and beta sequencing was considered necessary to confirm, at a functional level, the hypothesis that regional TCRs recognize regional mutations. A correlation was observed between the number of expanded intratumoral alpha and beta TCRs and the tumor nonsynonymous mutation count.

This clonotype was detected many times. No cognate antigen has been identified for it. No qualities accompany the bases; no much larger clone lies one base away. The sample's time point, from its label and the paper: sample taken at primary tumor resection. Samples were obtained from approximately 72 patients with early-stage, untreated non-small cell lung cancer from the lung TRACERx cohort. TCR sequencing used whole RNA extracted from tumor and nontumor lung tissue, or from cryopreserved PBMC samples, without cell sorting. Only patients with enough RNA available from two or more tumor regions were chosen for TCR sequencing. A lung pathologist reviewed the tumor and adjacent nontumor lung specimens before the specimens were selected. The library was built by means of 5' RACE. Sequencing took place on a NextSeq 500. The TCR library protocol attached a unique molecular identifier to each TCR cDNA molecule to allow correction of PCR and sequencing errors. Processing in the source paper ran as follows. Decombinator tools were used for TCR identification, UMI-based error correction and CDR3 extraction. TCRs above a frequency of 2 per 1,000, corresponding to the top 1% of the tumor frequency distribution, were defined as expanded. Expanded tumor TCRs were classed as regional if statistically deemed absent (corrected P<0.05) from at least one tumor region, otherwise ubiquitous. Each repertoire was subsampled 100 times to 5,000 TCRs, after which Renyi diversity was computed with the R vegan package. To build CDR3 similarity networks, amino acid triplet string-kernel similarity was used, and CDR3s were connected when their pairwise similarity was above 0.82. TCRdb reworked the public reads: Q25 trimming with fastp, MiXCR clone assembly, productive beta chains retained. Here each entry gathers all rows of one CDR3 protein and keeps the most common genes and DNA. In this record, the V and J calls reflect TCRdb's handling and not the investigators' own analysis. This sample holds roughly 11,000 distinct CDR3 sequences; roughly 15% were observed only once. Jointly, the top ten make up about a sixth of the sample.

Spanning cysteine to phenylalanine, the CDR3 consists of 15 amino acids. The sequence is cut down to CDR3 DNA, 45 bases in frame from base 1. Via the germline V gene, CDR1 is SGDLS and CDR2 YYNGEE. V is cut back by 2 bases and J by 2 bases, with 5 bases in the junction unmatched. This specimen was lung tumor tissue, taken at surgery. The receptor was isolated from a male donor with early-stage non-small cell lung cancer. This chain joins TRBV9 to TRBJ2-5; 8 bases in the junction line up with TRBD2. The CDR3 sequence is CASSVGAGAQETQYF. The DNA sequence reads TGTGCCAGCAGCGTCGGAGCGGGGGCTCAAGAGACCCAGTACTTC.